This is a list of T cell receptor beta chains from one sample in a study of CD8+ T cells in alopecia areata. Assay: immunoSEQ multiplex PCR; the TCRdb copy retains only in-frame clones and omits some. The sample has around 100,000 clones; 56% are singletons. The sample here was CD4+ T cells sorted from blood, taken at week 24, from a patient treated with tofacitinib. All receptors derive from a human donor with alopecia areata. CDR3s leave out the opening cysteine and the closing phenylalanine or tryptophan.

TRBJ1-3 | TRBV4-1 | 15 | ASSQGSRTGGGNTIY
TRBJ2-1 | TRBV4-2 | 12 | ASSQARGEREQF
TRBJ2-7 | TRBV11-2 | 14 | ASSLGRASGGYEQY
TRBJ1-4 | TRBV4-2 | 12 | ASSQGQGNEKLF
TRBJ2-7 | TRBV9 | 10 | ASSNGQGGQY
TRBJ2-4 | TRBV5-1 | 13 | ASSFGELAKNIQY
TRBJ1-2 | TRBV6-5 | 14 | ASSYLGGRGAYGYT
TRBJ2-5 | TRBV27 | 11 | ASSLKGRETQY
TRBJ2-3 | TRBV7-2 | 12 | ASSPGQPPDTQY
TRBJ2-5 | TRBV4-1 | 12 | ASSQDHSLETQY
TRBJ2-3 | TRBV7-7 | 13 | ASSLGLSGPDTQY
TRBJ1-6 | TRBV18 | 12 | ASSPGQGVSPLH
TRBJ1-2 | TRBV19 | 12 | ASGEPWRGEYYT
TRBJ2-3 | TRBV15 | 14 | ATSRDVDFRGDTQY
TRBJ2-5 | TRBV30 | 13 | AWITGQKGQETQY
TRBJ2-5 | TRBV11-2 | 13 | ASSPRRGTESSQY
TRBJ1-2 | TRBV7-9 | 15 | ASSASGGERGPGGYT
TRBJ2-1 | TRBV30 | 9 | AWSVQDTEF
TRBJ2-5 | TRBV15 | 12 | ATSREDRKETQY
TRBJ2-2 | TRBV15 | 15 | ATSRDSWRGNTGELF
TRBJ2-1 | TRBV2 | 10 | ASRETLNEQF
TRBJ2-3 | TRBV29-1 | 11 | SVEPSEKTTQY
TRBJ2-2 | TRBV30 | 13 | ASTLLNTNTGELF
TRBJ1-3 | TRBV30 | 12 | AIRGQNSGNTIY
TRBJ2-4 | TRBV12-5 | 10 | ASAPRENIQY
TRBJ2-1 | TRBV2 | 13 | ASSDGGSSYNEQF
TRBJ2-6 | TRBV5-1 | 14 | ASSSMTASGANVLT
TRBJ2-3 | TRBV7-2 | 10 | ASSRNTDTQY
TRBJ1-1 | TRBV7-9 | 15 | ASSLVGGGSMNTEAF
TRBJ2-7 | TRBV29-1 | 11 | SVERDSSSEQY
TRBJ2-7 | TRBV6-5 | 11 | ATSGTGTYEQY
TRBJ1-2 | TRBV5-1 | 12 | ASSAGTDLLGYT
TRBJ1-1 | TRBV15 | 11 | ATSVRGPAEAF
TRBJ2-3 | TRBV7-2 | 14 | ASSLASGGWTDTQY
TRBJ2-5 | TRBV19 | 11 | ASSRGREETQY
TRBJ2-1 | TRBV4-3 | 11 | ASSFTSGNEQF
TRBJ2-7 | TRBV5-6 | 13 | ASSVRDRFSYEQY
TRBJ1-3 | TRBV29-1 | 11 | SVEGNSGNTIY
TRBJ2-3 | TRBV29-1 | 12 | SVRRGVAADTQY
TRBJ2-7 | TRBV7-9 | 11 | ASRGTGTYEQY
TRBJ1-6 | TRBV4-1 | 14 | ASSQDWQQGNSPLH
TRBJ1-2 | TRBV30 | 15 | AWSFGTVISANYGYT
TRBJ2-7 | TRBV29-1 | 11 | SVDTQGAGEQY
TRBJ2-2 | TRBV29-1 | 11 | SAGHPNTGELF
TRBJ1-5 | TRBV5-8 | 12 | ASSSGTGPQPQH
TRBJ1-5 | TRBV29-1 | 10 | SVQGDNQPQH